Listed below are T cell receptor beta chains from one sample, sequenced in a study of identical twins. TCRdb recomputed calls from the 5' RACE reads with MiXCR, one row per CDR3 protein. The repertoire holds around 530,000 distinct CDR3 sequences, roughly 15% seen once, with 0.44% in the top ten. These same records also appear under a second study, on yellow fever vaccine responses in identical twins.

The sample taken for sequencing was CD4+ T cells sorted from blood. The receptors were gathered from a woman in her late teens or twenties in good health. Both conserved end residues are trimmed from each CDR3.

TRBV4-2,TRBJ2-5,ASSSLGTSGQETQY
TRBV12-3/TRBV12-4,TRBJ2-2,ASSLAWGDSLNTGELF
TRBV15,TRBJ2-5,ATSRVVDSQETQY
TRBV2,TRBJ2-7,ASSLGQHYEQY
TRBV20-1,TRBJ2-1,SARDVGTGSSYNEQF
TRBV20-1,TRBJ2-5,SARDRTAQILGVTGETQY
TRBV4-1,TRBJ2-7,ASSQEGGRGTIYEQY
TRBV7-2,TRBJ2-5,ASSSGRKETQY
TRBV5-1,TRBJ1-2,ASSPTDRVGYT
TRBV7-2,TRBJ2-3,ASSLGGDATGTQY
TRBV9,TRBJ2-3,ASTPLRDRTDTQY
TRBV7-9,TRBJ1-1,ASSRDRPEAF
TRBV25-1,TRBJ2-7,ASRGGVHEQY
TRBV29-1,TRBJ1-2,SVDEGLEGYT
TRBV20-1,TRBJ2-5,SARDGGSGARN
TRBV7-9,TRBJ2-2,ASSLYRGSVGELF